These 2 T cell receptor beta chains share one sample of origin, sequenced in a study of T cell repertoires in cytomegalovirus infection. TCRdb re-called the reads through MiXCR, storing one row per CDR3 protein. This sample has roughly 800,000 distinct CDR3 sequences, with about 27% found just once. Their target antigens are unknown. The sequencing here drew on cultured CD8+ T cells from PBMCs, taken from culture after CMV antigen stimulation. Every receptor here comes from a human donor in good health (CMV status not recorded). Some clones in this sample may be carry-over from other donors' samples.

This chain uses TRBV7-2 with TRBJ2-7; D is unclear. With 2 bases removed from V and 2 bases from J, the gap between germline ends came to 10 bases. The germline V gene encodes CDR1 SGHTA and CDR2 FQGNSA. This CDR3 region has 14 residues. Here the CDR3 reads CASSLIGPTYEQYF. Here the CDR3 DNA reads TGTGCCAGCAGCTTAATCGGACCAACCTACGAGCAGTACTTC.

The sample holds a few counts of this clonotype. The chain recombines TRBV4-1 with TRBJ2-5, with D uncertain. The CDR3 length is 13 residues. Trimming removed 7 bases at V and 13 bases at J, with 22 bases between. CDR1 and CDR2 (germline): MGHRA, YSYEKL. The CDR3 bases are TGCGCCAGCAAACCTTCCGGACGGAGTTTCTTGTACTTC. This gives the protein CASKPSGRSFLYF.